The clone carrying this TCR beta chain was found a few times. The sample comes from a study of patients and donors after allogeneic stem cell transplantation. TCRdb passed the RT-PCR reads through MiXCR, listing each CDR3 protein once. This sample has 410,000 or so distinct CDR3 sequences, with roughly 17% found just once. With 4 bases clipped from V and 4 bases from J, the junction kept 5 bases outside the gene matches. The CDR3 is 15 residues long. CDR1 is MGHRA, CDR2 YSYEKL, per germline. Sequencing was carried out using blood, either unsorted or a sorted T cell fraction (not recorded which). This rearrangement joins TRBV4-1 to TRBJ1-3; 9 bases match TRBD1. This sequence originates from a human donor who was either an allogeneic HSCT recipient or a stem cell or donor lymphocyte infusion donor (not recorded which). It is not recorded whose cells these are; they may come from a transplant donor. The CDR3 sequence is CASSPTGQGGNTIYF. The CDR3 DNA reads TGCGCCAGCAGCCCCACGGGACAGGGAGGAAACACCATATATTTT.